This T cell receptor (beta chain) was captured in a study of T cell responses to AZD1222 COVID-19 vaccine. Overall study findings and caveats: Most donors were white British, females outnumbered males, and clonal diversity was possibly underestimated.

Germline assignment: CDR1 LNHDA and CDR2 SQIVND (reference sequence). The CDR3 runs 16 residues. V was clipped by 6 bases and J by 6 bases; unmatched bases: 12. As regards this clone: The antigen is undetermined.

Only in-frame clones appear in the TCRdb table, and some are missing; sequencing was by immunoSEQ multiplex PCR. Of 150,000 to 250,000 clones in the sample, under 95% were seen once. This sequence originates from an adult who received the AZD1222 COVID-19 vaccine. This chain connects TRBV19 to TRBJ1-5; 9 bases map to TRBD1. The specimen was peripheral blood, collected 28 days after the second AZD1222 dose. The CDR3 sequence: CASSRLKQGARQPQHF. Here the CDR3 DNA reads TGTGCCAGTAGCCGGCTAAAACAGGGGGCCCGTCAGCCCCAGCATTTT.